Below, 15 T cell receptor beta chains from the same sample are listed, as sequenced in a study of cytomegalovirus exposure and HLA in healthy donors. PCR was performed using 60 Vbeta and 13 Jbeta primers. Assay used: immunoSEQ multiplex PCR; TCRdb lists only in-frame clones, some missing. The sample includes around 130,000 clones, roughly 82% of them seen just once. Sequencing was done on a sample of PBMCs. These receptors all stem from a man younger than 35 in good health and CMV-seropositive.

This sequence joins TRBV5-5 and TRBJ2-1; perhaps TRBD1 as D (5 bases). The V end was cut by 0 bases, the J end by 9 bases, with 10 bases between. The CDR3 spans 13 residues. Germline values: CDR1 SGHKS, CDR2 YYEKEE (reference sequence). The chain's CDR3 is CASSLEWGGEQFF. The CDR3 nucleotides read TGTGCCAGCAGCTTGGAATGGGGCGGTGAGCAGTTCTTC.

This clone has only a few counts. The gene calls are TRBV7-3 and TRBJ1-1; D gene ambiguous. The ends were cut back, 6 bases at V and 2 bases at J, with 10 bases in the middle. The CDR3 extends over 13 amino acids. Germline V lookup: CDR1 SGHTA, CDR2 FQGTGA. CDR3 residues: CASRATENTEAFF. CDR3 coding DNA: TGTGCCAGCAGAGCCACAGAAAACACTGAAGCTTTCTTT.

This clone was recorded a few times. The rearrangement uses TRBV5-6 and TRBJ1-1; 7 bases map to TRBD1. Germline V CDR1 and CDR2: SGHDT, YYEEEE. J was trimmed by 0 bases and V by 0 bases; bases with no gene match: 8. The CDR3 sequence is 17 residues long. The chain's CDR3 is CASSLAGQILMNTEAFF. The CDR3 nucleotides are TGTGCCAGCAGCTTGGCGGGACAGATTCTTATGAACACTGAAGCTTTCTTT.

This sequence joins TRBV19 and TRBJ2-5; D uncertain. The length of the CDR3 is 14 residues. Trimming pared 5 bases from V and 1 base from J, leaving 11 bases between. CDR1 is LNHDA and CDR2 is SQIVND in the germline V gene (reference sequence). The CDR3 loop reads CASSQDSVQETQYF. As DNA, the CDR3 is TGTGCCAGTAGTCAAGACTCAGTCCAAGAGACCCAGTACTTC.

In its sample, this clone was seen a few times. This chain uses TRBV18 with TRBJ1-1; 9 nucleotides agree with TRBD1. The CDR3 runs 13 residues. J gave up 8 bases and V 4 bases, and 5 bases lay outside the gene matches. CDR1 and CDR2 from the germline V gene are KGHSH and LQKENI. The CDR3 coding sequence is TGTGCCAGCTCACTTCCGACAGGGGGAGAAGCTTTCTTT. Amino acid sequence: CASSLPTGGEAFF. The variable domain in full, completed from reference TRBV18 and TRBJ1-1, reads NAGVMQNPRHLVRRRGQEARLRCSPMKGHSHVYWYRQLPEEGLKFMVYLQKENIIDESGMPKERFSAEFPKEGPSILRIQQVVRGDSAAYFCASSLPTGGEAFFGQGTRLTVV.

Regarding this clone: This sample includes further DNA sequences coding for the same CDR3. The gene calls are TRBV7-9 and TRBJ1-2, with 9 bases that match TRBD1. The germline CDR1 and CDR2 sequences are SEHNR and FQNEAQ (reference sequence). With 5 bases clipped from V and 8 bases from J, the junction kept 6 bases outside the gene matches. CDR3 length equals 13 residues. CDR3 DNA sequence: TGTGCCAGCAGCCCACAGGGGGCTGGAGGCTACACCTTC. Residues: CASSPQGAGGYTF.

The CDR3 region is CASSLGPPGSGNTIYF. CDR3 nucleotides: TGTGCCAGCAGCTTAGGACCTCCAGGGTCTGGAAACACCATATATTTT. This chain connects TRBV7-8 to TRBJ1-3; D may be TRBD1 (5 bases). Trimming removed 1 base at V and 1 base at J, with 11 bases between. This CDR3 is 16 amino acids long. Germline loops: CDR1 SGHVS, CDR2 FQNEAQ.

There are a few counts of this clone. The CDR3 DNA is TGTGCCAGCTCACCACTAGGACAGGTGACTCAAGAGACCCAGTACTTC. Amino acid sequence: CASSPLGQVTQETQYF. J is TRBJ2-5 and V is TRBV18; TRBD1 aligns across 7 bases. Trimming took 1 base from V and 2 from J; bases not matched to a gene: 7. The CDR3 covers 16 residues. CDR1 is KGHSH and CDR2 is LQKENI in the germline V gene.

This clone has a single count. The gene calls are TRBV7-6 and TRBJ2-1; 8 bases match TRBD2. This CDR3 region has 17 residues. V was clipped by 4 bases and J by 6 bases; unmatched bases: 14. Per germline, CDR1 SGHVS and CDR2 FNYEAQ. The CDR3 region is CASSSLLSGGVLNEQFF. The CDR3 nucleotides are TGTGCCAGCAGCTCCCTTTTGTCGGGGGGGGTCCTCAATGAGCAGTTCTTC.

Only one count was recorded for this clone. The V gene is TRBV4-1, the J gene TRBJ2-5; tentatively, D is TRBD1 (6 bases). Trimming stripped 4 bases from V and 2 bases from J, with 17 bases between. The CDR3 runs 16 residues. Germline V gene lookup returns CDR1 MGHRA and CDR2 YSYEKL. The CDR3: CASSLHPSTGQETQYF. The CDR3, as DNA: TGCGCCAGCAGCCTCCACCCCTCGACAGGACAAGAGACCCAGTACTTC.

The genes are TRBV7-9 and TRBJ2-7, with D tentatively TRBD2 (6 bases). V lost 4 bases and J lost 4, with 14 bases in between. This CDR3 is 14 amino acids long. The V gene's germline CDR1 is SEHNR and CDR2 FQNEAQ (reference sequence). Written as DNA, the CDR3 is TGTGCCAGCAGCTCCAGGGAGGCCTCATACGAGCAGTACTTC. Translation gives CASSSREASYEQYF.

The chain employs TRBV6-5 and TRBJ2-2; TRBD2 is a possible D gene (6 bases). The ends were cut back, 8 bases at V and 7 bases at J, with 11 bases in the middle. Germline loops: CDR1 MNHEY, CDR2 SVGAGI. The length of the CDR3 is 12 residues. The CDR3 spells CASAEGYGELFF. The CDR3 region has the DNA TGTGCCAGCGCGGAGGGTTACGGGGAGCTGTTTTTT.

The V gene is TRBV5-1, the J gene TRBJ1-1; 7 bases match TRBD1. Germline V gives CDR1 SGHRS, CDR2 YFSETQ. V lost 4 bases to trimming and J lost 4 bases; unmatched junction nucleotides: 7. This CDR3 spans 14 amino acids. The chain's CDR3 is CASSRQGRVTEAFF. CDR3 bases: TGCGCCAGCAGCAGACAGGGAAGGGTCACTGAAGCTTTCTTT.

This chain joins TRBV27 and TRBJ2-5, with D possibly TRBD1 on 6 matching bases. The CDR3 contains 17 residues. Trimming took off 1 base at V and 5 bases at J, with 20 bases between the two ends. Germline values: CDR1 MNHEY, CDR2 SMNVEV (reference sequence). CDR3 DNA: TGTGCCAGCAGTTTATTCTTTGGTTTAGGGGGAATGGAGACCCAGTACTTC. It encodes CASSLFFGLGGMETQYF.

CDR3 region: CASSEALRPDTQYF. The CDR3 DNA reads as TGTGCCAGCAGCGAGGCCTTAAGGCCAGATACGCAGTATTTT. The V and J genes are TRBV7-3 and TRBJ2-3; the D is unclear. This CDR3 is 14 amino acids long. Trimming took 5 bases from V and 4 from J, leaving 13 bases between them. Germline values: CDR1 SGHTA, CDR2 FQGTGA. The full variable domain, in which reference TRBV7-3 and TRBJ2-3 provide the parts outside the CDR3, is GAGVSQTPSNKVTEKGKYVELRCDPISGHTALYWYRQSLGQGPEFLIYFQGTGAADDSGLPNDRFFAVRPEGSVSTLKIQRTERGDSAVYLCASSEALRPDTQYFGPGTRLTVL.